This T cell receptor (beta chain) originates from a study of blood T cell repertoires in COVID-19. Study in general: Some COVID-19 samples were acute and others convalescent; all came from the United States, Italy and Spain.

Assay: immunoSEQ multiplex PCR; the TCRdb copy retains only in-frame clones and omits some. The profile covers some 80,000 clones, with 82% appearing a single time and about 12% taken by the ten largest. This clone has more than one count but fewer than ten. The CDR3 contains 17 residues. V lost 1 base to trimming and J lost 4 bases; unmatched junction nucleotides: 7. The V gene's germline CDR1 is LGHNA and CDR2 YNFKEQ. This receptor was taken from an older man with acute or convalescent COVID-19. Sequences were obtained from peripheral blood. The chain has TRBV4-2 and TRBJ2-3; 11 positions agree with TRBD2. DNA for the CDR3: TGTGCCAGCAGCCAAGGCGTAGCGGGGGGGTCCCCAGATACGCAGTATTTT. Amino acids: CASSQGVAGGSPDTQYF.